The rows below give T cell receptor beta chains drawn from one sample of a study of beta chain features in type 1 diabetes. Sequencing was performed with immunoSEQ multiplex PCR; in TCRdb, only in-frame clones are kept and a portion is missing. This sample yields 160,000 or so clones, of which about 9% are seen a single time; around 0.5% belongs to the top ten. Material for sequencing was central memory CD4+ T cells from blood. These receptors all stem from a woman younger than 30 with type 1 diabetes. The CDR3 runs from the conserved cysteine through the conserved F or W. Fields, in order: V gene, clone size, J gene, D gene, CDR3 DNA, CDR3 protein. The D gene is left open where the match is weak. A clone size is listed for some rows: how often the clone was seen (once, few, many), or a class if it is expanded.

>TRBV4-3|NA|TRBJ1-2|NA
TGCGCCAGCAGCCAAGGGACAGCCAATAACTATGGCTACACCTTC
CASSQGTANNYGYTF
>TRBV10-3|few|TRBJ1-2|NA
TGTGCCATCAGTGCCGACAGGCGAGGATATGGCTACACCTTC
CAISADRRGYGYTF
>TRBV4-2|NA|TRBJ2-1|TRBD2
TGTGCCAGCAGCCAAGTGGATGCTGGGACTAGCGGGAGCAATGAGCAGTTCTTC
CASSQVDAGTSGSNEQFF
>TRBV4-1|NA|TRBJ2-7|NA
TGCGCCAGCAGCCAAGATATGGTGAGGAGTTCCTACGAGCAGTACTTC
CASSQDMVRSSYEQYF
>TRBV5-1|NA|TRBJ1-2|NA
TGCGCCAGCAGCTTGCGGGGAGAAGTTGGCTACACCTTC
CASSLRGEVGYTF
>TRBV4-2|many|TRBJ2-7|TRBD2
TGTGCCAGCAGCCGGGAGGGGAGCGAGCAGTACTTC
CASSREGSEQYF
>TRBV28|few|TRBJ2-1|TRBD2
TGTGCCACAAGAAGGACGGCCGGGACTAGCGGGAGGTTCAAGTTCTTC
CATRRTAGTSGRFKFF
>TRBV4-1|NA|TRBJ1-3|TRBD1
TGCGCCAGCAGCTACTCCGGGACAGTCTCTGGAAACACCATATATTTT
CASSYSGTVSGNTIYF
>TRBV5-1|many|TRBJ2-3|TRBD1
TGCGCCAGCAGCACTGACAGGGACACAGATACGCAGTATTTT
CASSTDRDTDTQYF
>TRBV7-2|few|TRBJ2-2|TRBD2
TGTGCCAGCAGCTTATCTCTGACTAGCGTGAGCACCGGGGAGCTGTTTTTT
CASSLSLTSVSTGELFF
>TRBV5-1|few|TRBJ2-5|TRBD1
TGCGCCAGCACTGGGGTCGGGACAGGGGTTGAGACCCAGTACTTC
CASTGVGTGVETQYF
>TRBV7-2|few|TRBJ2-3|NA
TGTGCCAGCAGCTCTAGGATGAATACGCAGTATTTT
CASSSRMNTQYF
>TRBV4-3|few|TRBJ2-7|TRBD2
TGCGCCAGCAGCCAAGGCCTAGCGGGATTTAATTACGAGCAGTACTTC
CASSQGLAGFNYEQYF
>TRBV5-1|few|TRBJ2-7|TRBD1
TGCGCCAGCGGTCGGGACAGTGCCTACGAGCAGTACTTC
CASGRDSAYEQYF
>TRBV19|NA|TRBJ2-2|TRBD1
TGTGCCAGCCAACAGGGGGCTGGCGGGGAGCTGTTTTTT
CASQQGAGGELFF
>TRBV5-4|few|TRBJ2-1|TRBD2
TGTGCCAGCAGCTTGGCTGTGAGAGCGGGAGGGACAATTAATGAGCAGTTCTTC
CASSLAVRAGGTINEQFF
>TRBV5-1|NA|TRBJ2-3|NA
TGCGCCAGCAGCTTTGGCAGCACAGATACGCAGTATTTT
CASSFGSTDTQYF
>TRBV5-4|few|TRBJ2-7|TRBD1
TGTGCCAGCAGCTTGGAGGGACAGGGACACTACGAGCAGTACTTC
CASSLEGQGHYEQYF
>TRBV5-4|NA|TRBJ2-3|TRBD2
TGTGCCAGCAGCTTGGCTAGCGGAGCCACCACAGATACGCAGTATTTT
CASSLASGATTDTQYF
>TRBV18|NA|TRBJ1-1|NA
TGTGCCAGCTCACCATCCGGGAACACTGAAGCTTTCTTT
CASSPSGNTEAFF
>TRBV4-3|many|TRBJ2-4|NA
TGCGCCAGCAGCCAAGGGGAGAGGGACATTCAGTACTTC
CASSQGERDIQYF
>TRBV11-1|NA|TRBJ2-1|NA
TGTGCCAGCAGTACGAATAGCGGCCGAGAGCAGTTCTTC
CASSTNSGREQFF
>TRBV10-3|few|TRBJ2-1|NA
TGTGCCATCAGTGAGGGGCAGGGGGGTCATGAGCAGTTCTTC
CAISEGQGGHEQFF
>TRBV18|NA|TRBJ2-1|NA
TGTGCCAGCTCACCGGCCCCAGGGGCATTGTACAATGAGCAGTTCTTC
CASSPAPGALYNEQFF
>TRBV5-5|NA|TRBJ2-2|TRBD2
TGCGCCAGCAGCCAAGTCCGCCCCGGGACTAGCGTTACCGGGGAGCTGTTTTTT
CASSQVRPGTSVTGELFF
>TRBV30|NA|TRBJ2-7|NA
TGTGCCTGGGCTCGGGATGGGTACGAGCAGTACTTC
CAWARDGYEQYF
>TRBV7-8|NA|TRBJ2-7|TRBD1
TGTGCCAGCAGCTTAGAGGGACAGTCCTACGAGCAGTACTTC
CASSLEGQSYEQYF
>TRBV14|many|TRBJ2-4|NA
TGTGCCAGCAGGGACAGAGCAGGTTACATTCAGTACTTC
CASRDRAGYIQYF
>TRBV10-3|NA|TRBJ2-3|NA
TGTGCCATCAGTGATCGACTACCCGGGGAAGATACGCAGTATTTT
CAISDRLPGEDTQYF
>TRBV6-5|few|TRBJ2-7|NA
TGTGCCACCGGGACTCCCTCCTACGAGCAGTACTTC
CATGTPSYEQYF
>TRBV28|NA|TRBJ1-1|NA
TGTGCCAGCACCCCTTGGACAGAGAACACTGAAGCTTTCTTT
CASTPWTENTEAFF
>TRBV11-3|NA|TRBJ2-7|NA
TGTGCCAGCAGCTTAGAGTCGGGGGACGGATCCTACGAGCAGTACTTC
CASSLESGDGSYEQYF
>TRBV6-5|NA|TRBJ2-5|TRBD2
TGTGCCAGCACCGGGACTAGCGGGCAAGAGACCCAGTACTTC
CASTGTSGQETQYF
>TRBV2|NA|TRBJ2-1|NA
TGTGCCAGCAGTGCCCAAAACAATGAGCAGTTCTTC
CASSAQNNEQFF
>TRBV9|NA|TRBJ2-3|TRBD2
TGTGCCAGCAGCGTGCGGGAGGGAAAGAGGGATACGCAGTATTTT
CASSVREGKRDTQYF
>TRBV28|NA|TRBJ2-1|TRBD2
TGTGCCAGCAGTTTCCCTAGCGGGTTCTACAATGAGCAGTTCTTC
CASSFPSGFYNEQFF
>TRBV10-3|NA|TRBJ2-1|TRBD2
TGTGCCATAACGACTAGCGGAAACTACAATGAGCAGTTCTTC
CAITTSGNYNEQFF
>TRBV5-1|few|TRBJ2-5|TRBD2
TGCGCCAGCACCGATGACGGGGGGGAGACCCAGTACTTC
CASTDDGGETQYF
>TRBV5-1|few|TRBJ2-7|NA
TGCGCCAGCAGCTTGGCCCGCTCCTACGAGCAGTACTTC
CASSLARSYEQYF
>TRBV11-2|few|TRBJ2-1|TRBD2
TGTGCCAGCAGCCCCTGGACTAGTAGCAATGAGCAGTTCTTC
CASSPWTSSNEQFF
>TRBV4-3|few|TRBJ2-5|NA
TGCGCCAGCAGCCCGAACAGTGGGGAGACCCAGTACTTC
CASSPNSGETQYF
>TRBV19|few|TRBJ2-4|NA
TGTGCCAGTAGTGGGCAGGGAGGTAACATTCAGTACTTC
CASSGQGGNIQYF
>TRBV2|few|TRBJ1-6|TRBD1
TGTGCCACGGGGACAGGAAGCTCCTATAATTCACCCCTCCACTTT
CATGTGSSYNSPLHF
>TRBV4-3|NA|TRBJ2-7|NA
TGCGCCAGCAGCCAAGGAGGCGATTTCTACGAGCAGTACTTC
CASSQGGDFYEQYF
>TRBV7-6|NA|TRBJ2-5|TRBD1
TGTGCCAGCAGCTTAGAGGCAGGGGGTAAAGAGACCCAGTACTTC
CASSLEAGGKETQYF
>TRBV11-3|NA|TRBJ2-2|TRBD1
TGTGCCAGCAGCTTTCTCCTAGGACAGGGGGCGACCGGGGAGCTGTTTTTT
CASSFLLGQGATGELFF
>TRBV10-3|NA|TRBJ2-5|TRBD2
TGTGCCATCAGTGATGGGACTAGCGGGGGAGAGACCCAGTACTTC
CAISDGTSGGETQYF
>TRBV30|NA|TRBJ2-2|TRBD2
TGTGCCTGGACGCCATGGAGCGGGAGCGCTTTCGGGGAGCTGTTTTTT
CAWTPWSGSAFGELFF
>TRBV4-1|few|TRBJ2-4|TRBD2
TGCGCCAGCAGCCACCCTAGCGGGAGGGCCTTAACAAACATTCAGTACTTC
CASSHPSGRALTNIQYF
>TRBV4-1|few|TRBJ1-1|NA
TGCGCCAGCAGCCACCCCACAGGGAACACTGAAGCTTTCTTT
CASSHPTGNTEAFF
>TRBV7-2|few|TRBJ1-2|TRBD1
TGTGCCAGCAGCTCCACAGGGGTAGTCTATGGCTACACCTTC
CASSSTGVVYGYTF
>TRBV2|NA|TRBJ2-3|NA
TGTGCCAGCAGTGTGGAGGGACAGAAAACAGATACGCAGTATTTT
CASSVEGQKTDTQYF
>TRBV4-3|NA|TRBJ2-1|NA
TGCGCCAGCAGCCAAGATCGGGACTTATACAATGAGCAGTTCTTC
CASSQDRDLYNEQFF
>TRBV11-2|NA|TRBJ2-3|NA
TGTGCCAGCAGCCTTGGGCCTAACACAGATACGCAGTATTTT
CASSLGPNTDTQYF
>TRBV30|NA|TRBJ2-1|TRBD2
TGTGCCTGGGGGGGACTAGCGGAGTGGGGACACAATGAGCAGTTCTTC
CAWGGLAEWGHNEQFF
>TRBV2|NA|TRBJ2-5|NA
TGTGCCAGCAGACAGGGAGCCCAACAAGAGACCCAGTACTTC
CASRQGAQQETQYF
>TRBV6-5|NA|TRBJ2-5|NA
TGTGCCAGCGGACGACAGAACCAAGAGACCCAGTACTTC
CASGRQNQETQYF
>TRBV10-3|NA|TRBJ2-5|NA
TGTGCCATCAGTGAGCCTAACAGGGTTGAGACCCAGTACTTC
CAISEPNRVETQYF
>TRBV5-4|NA|TRBJ2-7|TRBD2
TGTGCCAGCAGCACCGGACTAGCGGGATCCGGCCACGAGCAGTACTTC
CASSTGLAGSGHEQYF